The 29 T cell receptor beta chains below come from one sample, sequenced in a study of blood T cell repertoires in COVID-19. Repertoires were generated with immunoSEQ multiplex PCR, while TCRdb's copy carries only in-frame clones and drops some. The sample includes 150,000 to 200,000 clones, 65% to 90% of them seen just once. The sample comprised peripheral blood. The receptors derive from a woman in her thirties or forties with COVID-19, enrolled during active disease.

The chain couples TRBV7-3 to TRBJ2-2, with 11 bases lining up with TRBD1. The CDR3 extends over 16 amino acids. J was trimmed by 6 bases and V by 5 bases; bases with no gene match: 8. Germline V gene data show CDR1 as SGHTA and CDR2 as FQGTGA. The DNA for the CDR3 is TGTGCCAGCAGCCATATACCGGGACAGGGGGCCGGGGAGCTGTTTTTT. Translating gives CASSHIPGQGAGELFF.

The chain is built from TRBV3-1 (or the pseudogene TRBV3-2) and TRBJ1-3; possibly TRBD1 for D (6 bases). This CDR3 is built from 15 residues. V was trimmed by 5 bases and J by 4 bases, leaving 15 bases between them. CDR1 is LGHDT, CDR2 YNNKEL, per germline (reference sequence). The CDR3 spells CASSSWDTSGNTIYF. The CDR3 DNA reads as TGTGCCAGCAGCTCCTGGGACACTTCAGGAAACACCATATATTTT.

J is TRBJ2-7 and V is TRBV5-4, with D possibly matching TRBD2 (6 bases). The germline V gene encodes CDR1 SGHNT and CDR2 YYREEE (reference sequence). The CDR3 has 14 residues. Trimming stripped 1 base from V and 5 bases from J, with 13 bases between. This chain's CDR3 is CASSLYGRSNEQYF. The CDR3 bases are TGTGCCAGCAGCTTGTACGGGAGAAGCAACGAGCAGTACTTC.

V and J are TRBV5-4 and TRBJ2-1; 8 nucleotides line up with TRBD2. Germline-derived CDR1 and CDR2 are SGHNT and YYREEE (reference sequence). This CDR3 is 15 amino acids long. V lost 4 bases and J lost 4; bases outside the gene matches: 7. CDR3 in amino acids: CASSPSLAEYNEQFF. CDR3 coding DNA: TGTGCCAGCAGCCCCTCACTAGCGGAGTACAATGAGCAGTTCTTC.

The rearrangement joins TRBV5-1 to TRBJ1-1; 10 bases are shared with TRBD1. The germline V gene has CDR1 SGHRS and CDR2 YFSETQ. J gave up 5 bases and V 5 bases, and 12 bases lay outside the gene matches. This CDR3 contains 16 residues. For the CDR3, the DNA is TGCGCCAGCAGGTCGACGGAGGGACAGGGGAAAACTGAAGCTTTCTTT. Residues: CASRSTEGQGKTEAFF.

This chain's CDR3 is CASSEAPQDSGSRDTIYF. The CDR3 nucleotides are TGTGCCAGCAGTGAAGCGCCCCAGGACAGTGGGTCTAGAGACACCATATATTTT. The chain links TRBV2 to TRBJ1-3, with D perhaps matching TRBD1 (6 bases). Germline CDR1 and CDR2: SNHLY and FYNNEI. Trimming took 0 bases from V and 8 from J, leaving 23 bases between them. The CDR3 sequence is 18 residues long.

The gene calls are TRBV5-1 and TRBJ1-2; a weak D match, TRBD1 (5 bases). This CDR3 is built from 12 residues. Trimming took 0 bases from V and 6 from J, leaving 6 bases between them. Germline values: CDR1 SGHRS, CDR2 YFSETQ. In DNA form, the CDR3 reads TGCGCCAGCAGCTTGGCGGGGGATGGCTACACCTTC. Translating gives CASSLAGDGYTF.

V and J are TRBV6-5 and TRBJ2-3; D perhaps matches TRBD2 (6 bases). From germline, CDR1 is MNHEY and CDR2 SVGAGI. V shed 7 bases and J shed 8 bases, with 19 bases lying between them. There are 14 residues in the CDR3. CDR3 in amino acids: CASTRRGGLSTQYF. The DNA for the CDR3 is TGTGCCAGCACCCGAAGGGGTGGACTAAGTACGCAGTATTTT.

The chain combines TRBV7-9 with TRBJ1-2; 10 positions agree with TRBD1. With V trimmed by 6 bases and J by 5 bases, 6 bases remained unmatched. CDR3 length equals 14 residues. Germline assignment: CDR1 SEHNR and CDR2 FQNEAQ (reference sequence). Here the CDR3 DNA reads TGTGCCAGCAGATTGACAGGGGGCGCTTATGGCTACACCTTC. It translates to CASRLTGGAYGYTF.

This chain uses TRBV15 with TRBJ2-5; no firm D call. This CDR3 region has 14 residues. The germline V gene has CDR1 LNHNV and CDR2 YYDKDF (reference sequence). The ends were cut back, 0 bases at V and 1 base at J, with 6 bases in the middle. DNA for the CDR3: TGTGCCACCAGCAGAGATCCCGGCCAAGAGACCCAGTACTTC. Amino acids: CATSRDPGQETQYF.

The genes are TRBV4-1 and TRBJ1-6; 7 bases align to TRBD1. The CDR3 runs 14 residues. The V gene's germline CDR1 is MGHRA and CDR2 YSYEKL. With 6 bases clipped from V and 10 bases from J, the junction kept 9 bases outside the gene matches. The CDR3, as DNA: TGCGCCAGCAGGTCAGGCAGGGGGAAGTCACCCCTCCACTTT. This sequence encodes CASRSGRGKSPLHF.

The V and J genes are TRBV27 and TRBJ1-6, with 9 bases identical to TRBD1. The CDR3 length is 13 residues. V lost 10 bases, J lost 7 bases, and 5 bases stayed unmatched. Germline V gene sequence: CDR1 MNHEY, CDR2 SMNVEV (reference sequence). Written as DNA, the CDR3 is TGTGCCACCCAGGGACAGGGCAATTCACCCCTCCACTTT. Protein: CATQGQGNSPLHF.

V and J are TRBV23-1 and TRBJ1-2; no firm D call. TRBV23-1 falls under the ORF class, with uncertain function. Trimming stripped 7 bases from V and 7 bases from J, with 7 bases between. The CDR3 runs 10 residues. CDR3 residues: CASIRGGYTF. CDR3 in DNA: TGCGCCAGCATACGCGGTGGCTACACCTTC.

The chain is built from TRBV5-1 and TRBJ2-7, with TRBD2 matching over 11 bases. CDR1 is SGHRS, CDR2 YFSETQ, per germline. This CDR3 is built from 17 residues. V lost 3 bases and J lost 3; bases outside the gene matches: 11. CDR3 coding DNA: TGCGCCAGCAGCTCCCCCACTAGCGGGAGAGTCGGCTACGAGCAGTACTTC. This encodes CASSSPTSGRVGYEQYF.

The V and J genes are TRBV3-1 (or the pseudogene TRBV3-2) and TRBJ2-1, with TRBD2 as a possible D gene (5 bases). This CDR3 has 16 residues. Germline V lookup: CDR1 LGHDT, CDR2 YNNKEL (reference sequence). V was shortened by 1 base and J by 6 bases, with 16 bases between the two germline ends. The CDR3 region has the DNA TGTGCCAGCAGCCAAGTCGGGAAACTGCCTAGCAATGAGCAGTTCTTC. It codes for CASSQVGKLPSNEQFF.

This chain uses TRBV9 with TRBJ1-1; D ambiguous. The ends were cut back, 2 bases at V and 4 bases at J, with 12 bases in the middle. Germline lookup yields CDR1 SGDLS and CDR2 YYNGEE. The CDR3 has 14 amino acids. This CDR3 reads CASSVGRVGTEAFF. CDR3 coding DNA: TGTGCCAGCAGCGTCGGGAGGGTCGGCACTGAAGCTTTCTTT.

This clone was observed a few times. The chain recombines TRBV2 with TRBJ2-7; tentatively, D is TRBD2 (5 bases). The V end lost 6 bases, the J end lost 5 bases, and 14 bases lay between the germline ends. This CDR3 comprises 13 residues. CDR1 and CDR2 (germline): SNHLY, FYNNEI. Written as DNA, the CDR3 is TGTGCCAGCAGGCCTCGAGGGTTCGACGAGCAGTACGTC. Its translation is CASRPRGFDEQYV.

The chain combines TRBV3-1 (or the pseudogene TRBV3-2) with TRBJ2-5; possible D gene TRBD1, 6 bases. The V end was cut by 4 bases, the J end by 6 bases, with 18 bases between. This CDR3 contains 15 residues. CDR1 and CDR2 (germline): LGHDT, YNNKEL (reference sequence). The chain's CDR3 is CASSPEQGALKTQYF. The CDR3 DNA is TGTGCCAGCAGCCCTGAACAGGGAGCCTTGAAGACCCAGTACTTC.

This clone was seen a handful of times. The rearrangement links TRBV5-1 to TRBJ2-5; 7 nucleotides match TRBD2. CDR3 length: 17 residues. V lost 4 bases to trimming and J lost 2 bases; unmatched junction nucleotides: 14. Germline V CDR1 and CDR2: SGHRS, YFSETQ. CDR3 nucleotide sequence: TGCGCCAGCAGCCCGGGGAGGGGAGGCAAGTCGCAAGAGACCCAGTACTTC. Translation: CASSPGRGGKSQETQYF.

The chain links TRBV28 to TRBJ2-5; 7 nucleotides line up with TRBD2. The germline V gene encodes CDR1 MDHEN and CDR2 SYDVKM. V trimming: 2 bases; J trimming: 6 bases; junction bases outside the gene matches: 6. The CDR3 extends over 14 amino acids. The CDR3 region has the DNA TGTGCCAGCAGTTTAAACGGGAGGTCGAAGACCCAGTACTTC. Translation: CASSLNGRSKTQYF.

The chain links TRBV19 to TRBJ2-3; D is ambiguous. This CDR3 region has 11 residues. V was pared by 6 bases and J by 6 bases, with 7 bases between. Germline CDR1 is LNHDA and CDR2 is SQIVND (reference sequence). CDR3 sequence (DNA): TGTGCCAGTAGCCAACGGGATACGCAGTATTTT. Protein: CASSQRDTQYF.

This clone came up a few times. The rearrangement links TRBV3-1 (or the pseudogene TRBV3-2) to TRBJ2-2, with no clear D. Between the trimmed V and J ends, which lost 1 base and 3 bases, there was a span of 6 bases. Germline CDR1 LGHDT, CDR2 YNNKEL (reference sequence). The CDR3 spans 14 residues. The CDR3 here is CASSQVEYTGELFF. The CDR3 region has the DNA TGTGCCAGCAGCCAAGTCGAGTACACCGGGGAGCTGTTTTTT.

V gene TRBV9 combines with J gene TRBJ1-2, with 7 bases identical to TRBD1. The J segment lost 8 bases and the V segment lost 3 bases, leaving 7 bases of the junction unmatched. This CDR3 region has 13 residues. Germline V lookup: CDR1 SGDLS, CDR2 YYNGEE. The CDR3 protein is CASSADRVRGYTF. Written as DNA, the CDR3 is TGTGCCAGCAGCGCAGACAGGGTCCGCGGCTACACCTTC.

The rearrangement uses TRBV27 and TRBJ2-1; TRBD2 might be the D (7 bases). Germline values: CDR1 MNHEY, CDR2 SMNVEV (reference sequence). The CDR3 loop spans 15 amino acids. V was trimmed by 7 bases and J by 4 bases, leaving 17 bases between them. The CDR3 reads CASTTGAGGYNEQFF. Here the CDR3 DNA reads TGTGCCAGCACCACGGGGGCCGGGGGGTACAATGAGCAGTTCTTC.

This clone has a single count. The rearrangement uses TRBV23-1 and TRBJ2-3; no clear D gene. TRBV23-1 carries the ORF label, with uncertain function. Trimming took off 11 bases at V and 0 bases at J, with 6 bases between the two ends. CDR3 length: 11 amino acids. DNA for the CDR3: TGCGCCGTCTCCAGCACAGATACGCAGTATTTT. It specifies CAVSSTDTQYF.

In its sample, this clone was seen a few times. The chain links TRBV4-2 to TRBJ1-6, with D tentatively TRBD1 (6 bases). The CDR3 sequence is 15 residues long. Trimming shortened V by 2 bases and J by 5 bases, and 10 bases separated the two germline ends. Germline CDR1 and CDR2: LGHNA and YNFKEQ. CDR3 sequence (DNA): TGTGCCAGCAGCCAATGGGGGACAAATAATTCACCCCTCCACTTT. It encodes CASSQWGTNNSPLHF.

This clone was recorded once. V and J are TRBV5-1 and TRBJ2-5, with TRBD1 as a possible D gene (5 bases). V shed 4 bases and J shed 2 bases, with 9 bases lying between them. The CDR3 is made up of 13 amino acids. The germline V gene has CDR1 SGHRS and CDR2 YFSETQ. Here the CDR3 DNA reads TGCGCCAGCAGCCAAAGACAGCAAGAGACCCAGTACTTC. Protein: CASSQRQQETQYF. Combining the CDR3 with reference TRBV5-1 and TRBJ2-5 gives the whole variable domain KAGVTQTPRYLIKTRGQQVTLSCSPISGHRSVSWYQQTPGQGLQFLFEYFSETQRNKGNFPGRFSGRQFSNSRSEMNVSTLELGDSALYLCASSQRQQETQYFGPGTRLLVL.

This clone was counted a few times. J is TRBJ2-2 and V is TRBV6-6; TRBD2 matches at 11 bases. The length of the CDR3 is 15 residues. Per the germline V gene, CDR1 is MNHNY and CDR2 is SVGAGI (reference sequence). V lost 5 bases and J lost 3; bases outside the gene matches: 2. The CDR3 DNA reads as TGTGCCAGCAGTCCTAGCGGGGGGCACACCGGGGAGCTGTTTTTT. Translating it yields CASSPSGGHTGELFF.

The rearrangement joins TRBV6-4 to TRBJ1-2; D might be TRBD1 (5 bases). Germline CDR1 reads MRHNA; CDR2 reads SNTAGT. The CDR3 totals 16 residues. Trimming shortened V by 4 bases and J by 0 bases, and 15 bases separated the two germline ends. The CDR3 nucleotides read TGTGCCAGCAGTGCCACCCCAGGGATAGCTAACTATGGCTACACCTTC. Amino acid sequence: CASSATPGIANYGYTF.